Listed below are T cell receptor beta chains from one sample, sequenced in a study of T cell responses to AZD1222 COVID-19 vaccine. Using immunoSEQ multiplex PCR, the repertoire was profiled, and TCRdb retains in-frame clones only, with some absent. The sample holds approximately 140,000 clones, 82% seen once. The material was peripheral blood, obtained on day 0 of MenACWY control vaccination. These TCRs come from an adult in good health. CDR3s include the opening cysteine and the closing phenylalanine or tryptophan. Size tells how often a clone was seen (once, few, many) or the class of an expanded clone, and some rows leave it out.

v_call clone_size cdr3_aa
TRBV5-1 few CASSLGLPGHNEQFF
TRBV3-1/TRBV3-2 NA CASSQDLRHEAFF
TRBV5-1 NA CASSPVGGNIETQYF
TRBV7-9 NA CASSLDDQPQHF
TRBV4-1 NA CASSSTGGHEKLFF
TRBV12-3/TRBV12-4 few CASSPSGGYTF
TRBV28 NA CASSLWGRGQSGWAFF
TRBV3-1/TRBV3-2 NA CASSQDPGGVGNTIYF
TRBV5-5 NA CASSLVGVGTGNNSPLHF
TRBV28 NA CASSFIGTKSNQPQHF
TRBV4-2 NA CASSQDEQGLTIYF
TRBV5-1 NA CASSFEGANKAFF
TRBV6-5 NA CASCRGPGKETQYF
TRBV6-5 NA CASRRAGYGYTF
TRBV7-9 NA CASSPTGTGNEKLFF
TRBV5-4 NA CASRRGLPSNYGYTF
TRBV7-3 NA CASSLSQGGITEAFF
TRBV13 NA CASSLGAGEGEKLFF
TRBV5-6 NA CASSAGDQPQHF
TRBV6-5 NA CASSYSSPGYGYTF
TRBV30 NA CAWTPGGQETQYF
TRBV6-1 NA CASSDRDRETPQHF